This T cell receptor (beta chain) was observed in a study of CD8+CD57+ T cells in acquired aplastic anemia (dated by TCRdb to 2017 to 2018). Context from the whole study: A mean of 3.2 ug of DNA, ranging from about 0.2 to 27.4 ug, was extracted from sorted CD4+ and CD8+ cells. CD8+CD57+ expansion was defined as frequency above the mean frequency observed in healthy subjects.

A word on this clonotype: The antigen this receptor binds is unknown. Per-base quality was not reported, and no clone a single base away is much larger than it.

Patients chosen for sequencing had shown expansion of CD8+CD57+ cells by flow cytometry. All patients had severe acquired aplastic anemia diagnosed by International Study of Aplastic Anemia and Agranulocytosis and Camitta criteria. No therapy had been received by the patients at the time of blood sampling. TCR repertoires of sorted CD4+ and CD8+ blood T cells from severe aplastic anemia patients and healthy subjects were deep-sequenced in the study. Patients were enrolled in the USA under clinicaltrials.gov protocols 00001620, 01623167, 00001397, 00071045, 00081523 and 00961064. Ficoll-Paque density gradient centrifugation was used to isolate peripheral blood mononuclear cells. Before DNA extraction, CD4+ and CD8+ T cells were sorted with FACS or magnetic beads. Genomic DNA served as template for TCR beta VDJ combination and CDR3 sequence profiling. An Illumina HiSeq 2000 was the platform used for TCR repertoire sequencing. Turning to the authors' computational methods: Repertoires were assessed using TRBV/TRBJ rearrangement plots, CDR3 size and DJ length profiles, and Simpson's diversity index. Whichever DNA sequence was most abundant in the deep sequencing data was defined as the immunodominant clone. CDR3 amino acid sequences were checked for sharing across subjects and were also compared against the VDJdb database and published repertoires. Using fastp at Q25 and MiXCR, TCRdb reprocessed the public reads and kept productive beta chains. For every CDR3 protein sequence, its rows merge into one entry that carries the most common genes and DNA. These V and J calls derive from TCRdb rather than the authors' analysis. Counted in this sample were 400,000 to 600,000 distinct CDR3 sequences; 25% to 40% of them appeared once. 0.82% of the sample rests with the top ten.

Points the paper makes about the study in general: Patients and healthy controls showed no significant difference in CD8+ Simpson's diversity (P=0.060). Around 30 CD8+ CDR3 sequences were found to be shared between patients and controls, but these sequences appeared to be highly expressed in patients and within the immunodominant clones of the patients.

The CDR3 goes from the cysteine to the phenylalanine over 16 residues. Only the CDR3 part of the read is kept: 48 bases, read in frame from the first base. V ends up 3 bases short and J 2 bases short, with an unmatched junction base count of 7. CDR1 is given as SGHRS and CDR2 as YFSETQ, both from the germline V gene. The sequence was collected from a human donor with aplastic anemia. The rearrangement combines TRBV5-1 with TRBJ1-1, with TRBD1 matching 10 junction bases. Sequencing input: sorted CD4+, CD8+, or CD8+CD57+ T cells (not recorded which) from PBMCs. The DNA reads as follows: TGCGCCAGCAGCTCGGGACAGGGGAGGATCAACACTGAAGCTTTCTTT. It is translated as CASSSGQGRINTEAFF.